This TCR beta chain was found in a study of blood T cell repertoires in COVID-19 (TCRdb year 2020). Broadly, across the study: The collaborator samples originated in the United States, Italy and Spain and spanned the acute and convalescent phases of COVID-19. The prospective study material was composed of cDNA or gDNA derived from T cells, B-cell-depleted T cells, or PBMCs. A freely available public database, intended as a resource for researchers studying the immune response to SARS-CoV-2, is where the repertoires were released. The samples were drawn from two sources: the first 160 participants of the ongoing ImmuneRACE study, and about 1,300 subjects contributed by 6 global collaborators. Where HLA class I and class II types were available, the types were taken from metadata supplied by the sample provider, not from assay-based typing. Nearly every sample came with metadata listing a de-identified subject ID, COVID-19 status, age in years and sex. The dataset comprised deeply sampled blood TCRbeta repertoires from subjects exposed to, actively infected with, or recovered from COVID-19.

Whole blood was collected in K2EDTA tubes by collaborating institutions according to the institutions' own protocols. Collaborator samples were shipped for TCRbeta analysis as frozen whole blood, isolated PBMCs, or DNA extracted from either sample type. The immunoSEQ Assay, a bias-controlled multiplex PCR, was used to amplify TCRbeta CDR3 regions from genomic DNA. Per the original workflow: The number of nucleated cells in each sample was estimated from the amplification of reference gene primers within the assay. Sequence reads were collapsed and filtered to measure the absolute abundance of every unique TCRbeta CDR3 rearrangement. For each sample, productive Simpson clonality was calculated as the square root of Simpson's diversity index across productive rearrangements. TCRdb retrieved this table from immuneACCESS and kept in-frame rearrangements only. Not all clones are present; in checked studies, unresolved V genes account for under half, and no reason is known for the remainder. That table furnishes V, J and clone size, whereas the DNA furnished D and trimming. The sample records 30,000 to 40,000 clones, roughly nine tenths of which are singletons. The top ten constitute around 14% of the sample.

Overall study outcomes, separate from this receptor: How much clinical and demographic metadata was included differed by source and by participant, and the metadata was provided uncurated.

A remark on this clone: It lacks a known antigen. Base quality data are lacking; no much larger clone is found one base away.

V is reduced by 0 bases and J by 8 bases, leaving a spacing of 11 bases between them. From a lookup of the germline V gene, CDR1 and CDR2 are LGHNA and YSLEER. The CDR3 runs 15 residues from the cysteine to the phenylalanine. The entry retains the CDR3 DNA only, 45 bases that are in frame from base 1. The rearrangement joined TRBV4-3 to TRBJ1-6, with TRBD1 tentatively as D gene (5 bases match). The specimen sequenced was peripheral blood. This receptor was obtained from a man aged 70-80 years with active COVID-19. The DNA reads as follows: TGCGCCAGCAGCCAAGATTGGAGGGGAGATTCACCCCTCCACTTT. Its protein is CASSQDWRGDSPLHF.